These 18 T cell receptor beta chains were sequenced from one sample in a study of T cells after yellow fever vaccination. TCRdb re-analysed the 5' RACE reads in MiXCR, keeping a single row per CDR3 protein. The table records more than 300,000 distinct CDR3 sequences, about 10% of them present only once. The material sequenced was CD4+ T cells sorted from PBMCs, taken 45 days after the yellow fever booster vaccination. These receptors originate from a young man who received the YFV17D yellow fever vaccine.

The CDR3 loop reads CASSILTAGNTEAFF. DNA for the CDR3: TGTGCCAGTAGTATTTTGACCGCGGGGAACACTGAAGCTTTCTTT. The chain has TRBV19 and TRBJ1-1, with D hard to call. The V end lost 3 bases, the J end lost 1 base, and 12 bases lay between the germline ends. CDR1 is LNHDA, CDR2 SQIVND, per germline (reference sequence). The length of the CDR3 is 15 residues.

The chain combines TRBV5-6 with TRBJ2-5; TRBD2 aligns across 11 bases. V shed 7 bases and J 2 bases; nucleotides not matched to a gene: 7. Germline V gene sequence: CDR1 SGHDT, CDR2 YYEEEE. The CDR3 extends over 15 amino acids. CDR3 nucleotide sequence: TGTGCCAGCGGGGGACTAGCGGAGATTCAAGAGACCCAGTACTTC. Translating gives CASGGLAEIQETQYF. Drawing the rest from reference TRBV5-6 and TRBJ2-5, the complete variable domain is DAGVTQSPTHLIKTRGQQVTLRCSPKSGHDTVSWYQQALGQGPQFIFQYYEEEERQRGNFPDRFSGHQFPNYSSELNVNALLLGDSALYLCASGGLAEIQETQYFGPGTRLLVL.

This chain connects TRBV3-1 to TRBJ2-2, with no clear D. V was shortened by 2 bases and J by 6 bases, with 13 bases between the two germline ends. The CDR3 consists of 15 residues. Looked up from germline, CDR1 is LGHDT and CDR2 is YNNKEL (reference sequence). CDR3 amino acids: CASSQKHHGSGELFF. The CDR3 DNA follows: TGTGCCAGCAGCCAAAAGCATCATGGATCCGGGGAGCTGTTTTTT.

This clonotype was seen a handful of times. CDR3 region: CASSYNPGTRDKNIQYF. CDR3 sequence (DNA): TGTGCCAGCAGCTACAACCCTGGGACCCGCGACAAAAACATTCAGTACTTC. The V call is TRBV11-2, the J call TRBJ2-4; D may correspond to TRBD1 or TRBD2 (5 bases each). The germline V gene has CDR1 SGHAT and CDR2 FQNNGV. The CDR3 runs to 17 residues. Deletions cut 4 bases from V and 3 bases from J, with 19 bases between.

This clonotype has only a few counts. This sequence joins TRBV28 and TRBJ2-5; no clear D gene. In germline, CDR1 is MDHEN, CDR2 SYDVKM. Trimming took 7 bases from V and 6 from J, leaving 15 bases between them. The CDR3 contains 13 residues. CDR3 in DNA: TGTGCCAGCAAATTAGGGAACGCGAAGACCCAGTACTTC. Translated: CASKLGNAKTQYF.

This chain joins TRBV20-1 and TRBJ1-5; a possible D gene is TRBD1 (5 bases). Germline loops: CDR1 DFQATT, CDR2 SNEGSKA (reference sequence). This CDR3 has 13 residues. The CDR3 loop is CSAGNSGNQPQHF. CDR3 nucleotide sequence: TGCAGCGCAGGGAATTCGGGCAATCAGCCCCAGCATTTT.

This clonotype was counted a few times. The chain is built from TRBV5-5 and TRBJ1-1; D possibly corresponds to TRBD1 (6 bases). From germline, CDR1 is SGHKS and CDR2 YYEKEE (reference sequence). This CDR3 has 13 amino acids. V dropped 2 bases and J dropped 6 bases, with 11 bases sitting between them. In DNA, the CDR3 is TGTGCCAGCAGCTTCACAGGGTTTTCTGAAGCTTTCTTT. Residues: CASSFTGFSEAFF. The full variable domain, with the rest looked up from reference TRBV5-5 and TRBJ1-1, is DAGVTQSPTHLIKTRGQQVTLRCSPISGHKSVSWYQQVLGQGPQFIFQYYEKEERGRGNFPDRFSARQFPNYSSELNVNALLLGDSALYLCASSFTGFSEAFFGQGTRLTVV.

This chain uses TRBV3-1 with TRBJ2-3; no clear D. The CDR3 extends over 14 amino acids. V was pared by 1 base and J by 2 bases, with 7 bases between. Germline lookup yields CDR1 LGHDT and CDR2 YNNKEL (reference sequence). The DNA for the CDR3 is TGTGCCAGCAGCCAAGTAGGCTTCACAGATACGCAGTATTTT. Amino acid sequence: CASSQVGFTDTQYF.

This clonotype showed up just a few times. The chain links TRBV9 to TRBJ1-6; D is possibly TRBD1 (6 bases). Germline assignment: CDR1 SGDLS and CDR2 YYNGEE. V lost 0 bases and J 7 bases, leaving 11 bases between the germline ends. The CDR3 extends over 15 amino acids. CDR3 in amino acids: CASSVDAGVNSPLHF. DNA of the CDR3: TGTGCCAGCAGCGTAGATGCAGGGGTGAATTCACCCCTCCACTTT.

The chain combines TRBV6-2 or TRBV6-3 with TRBJ2-5; TRBD2 aligns across 7 bases. This CDR3 is 13 amino acids long. V shed 10 bases and J 1 base; nucleotides not matched to a gene: 6. In germline, CDR1 is MNHEY, CDR2 SVGEGT. The CDR3 DNA reads as TGTGCCACCGAGCGGGGCGTCCAAGAGACCCAGTACTTC. Protein sequence: CATERGVQETQYF.

The V and J genes are TRBV12-3 or TRBV12-4 and TRBJ2-5; tentatively, D is TRBD2 (5 bases). The CDR3 spans 14 residues. Deletions cut 3 bases from V and 6 bases from J, with 14 bases between. CDR3: CASSFGSSTKTQYF. The CDR3 DNA follows: TGTGCCAGCAGTTTTGGGAGCAGCACCAAGACCCAGTACTTC.

This chain uses TRBV5-1 with TRBJ2-2; 9 bases align to TRBD1. CDR3 length: 16 amino acids. Germline V gene data show CDR1 as SGHRS and CDR2 as YFSETQ. V dropped 2 bases and J dropped 4; count of bases not matched to a gene: 6. CDR3 residues: CASSFTGGEGTGELFF. The DNA for the CDR3 is TGCGCCAGCAGCTTTACAGGGGGCGAAGGCACCGGGGAGCTGTTTTTT.

The rearrangement uses TRBV23-1 and TRBJ1-5; no reliable D call. TRBV23-1 is treated as an ORF (open reading frame) with a function not yet certain. The CDR3 consists of 14 residues. Trimming stripped 4 bases from V and 4 bases from J, with 11 bases between. As DNA, the CDR3 is TGCGCCAGCAGTCGCCCAGGAGAAAATCAGCCCCAGCATTTT. It codes for CASSRPGENQPQHF.

This clonotype was seen a handful of times. The chain links TRBV6-5 to TRBJ2-2, with unresolved D. The J call may be incorrect, as the DNA end agrees better with TRBJ1-4. This CDR3 region has 11 residues. Germline assignment: CDR1 MNHEY and CDR2 SVGAGI. This CDR3 is CASRIRGKLFF. The CDR3 DNA reads TGTGCCAGCAGAATCCGGGGAAAACTGTTTTTT.

The chain couples TRBV5-1 to TRBJ2-5, with D possibly being TRBD1 or TRBD2 (5 bases each). Germline CDR1 and CDR2: SGHRS and YFSETQ. Between the trimmed V and J ends, which lost 4 bases and 4 bases, there was a span of 17 bases. The CDR3 extends over 15 amino acids. In DNA, the CDR3 is TGCGCCAGCAGCGGGACCGCCGGGGTGGTAGAGACCCAGTACTTC. Translating gives CASSGTAGVVETQYF.

This clonotype appeared many times. The rearrangement links TRBV18 to TRBJ2-5; D is unclear. The CDR3 sequence is 13 residues long. Germline assignment: CDR1 KGHSH and CDR2 LQKENI. V was pared by 3 bases and J by 1 base, with 6 bases between. The chain's CDR3 is CASSPGFQETQYF. CDR3 DNA: TGTGCCAGCTCACCCGGATTCCAAGAGACCCAGTACTTC. Filled out from reference TRBV18 and TRBJ2-5, the complete variable domain reads NAGVMQNPRHLVRRRGQEARLRCSPMKGHSHVYWYRQLPEEGLKFMVYLQKENIIDESGMPKERFSAEFPKEGPSILRIQQVVRGDSAAYFCASSPGFQETQYFGPGTRLLVL.

This clonotype has more than one count but fewer than ten. The chain is built from TRBV4-3 and TRBJ1-1; a weak D match, TRBD1 (6 bases). There are 13 residues in the CDR3. The V end lost 2 bases, the J end lost 8 bases, and 12 bases lay between the germline ends. Germline V gene data show CDR1 as LGHNA and CDR2 as YSLEER. This CDR3 is CASSQTGHDEAFF. The DNA of the CDR3 is TGCGCCAGCAGCCAAACGGGACACGACGAAGCTTTCTTT.

This clonotype was seen a handful of times. The CDR3 here is CASSTSRDSQETQYF. In nucleotides, the CDR3 is TGTGCCAGCAGTACATCCCGGGACAGTCAAGAGACCCAGTACTTC. This chain uses TRBV27 with TRBJ2-5, with 7 bases fitting TRBD1. Trimming removed 5 bases from V and 2 bases from J; junction bases left unmatched: 8. This CDR3 contains 15 residues. Germline V gene lookup returns CDR1 MNHEY and CDR2 SMNVEV (reference sequence).